The 8 T cell receptor beta chains below all came from one sample that was sequenced in a study of molecular identifiers for immune sequencing clone quantification. TCRdb re-called the PCR reads with MiXCR, one entry per CDR3 protein. Of 70,000 to 90,000 distinct CDR3 sequences in the sample, approximately 22% were seen once. The sequenced sample was naive CD8+ T cells from blood, with Jurkat cell RNA spiked in. The subset was: FACS-sorted CD8+CD4-CCR7+CD45RA+ naive T cells. The receptors were sampled from a human donor in good health. Some libraries in this study had Jurkat cell RNA spiked in.

This clonotype occurred a few times. The chain is built from TRBV7-2 and TRBJ2-5; D call uncertain. V was cut by 2 bases and J by 5 bases, with 15 bases left in between. CDR3 length: 15 amino acids. CDR1 and CDR2 (germline): SGHTA, FQGNSA. CDR3 nucleotides: TGTGCCAGCAGCTTAAACCCCCTAGGGCGCGAGACCCAGTACTTC. The encoded protein is CASSLNPLGRETQYF.

The genes are TRBV2 and TRBJ2-5, with 9 bases identical to TRBD1. Germline CDR1 is SNHLY and CDR2 is FYNNEI. Unmatched junction bases numbered 3, after V lost 4 bases and J lost 3 bases. The CDR3 loop spans 14 amino acids. The CDR3 protein is CASSARTGEETQYF. CDR3 nucleotides: TGTGCCAGCAGTGCCCGGACAGGGGAAGAGACCCAGTACTTC.

This clonotype occurred many times. The rearrangement links TRBV12-3 or TRBV12-4 to TRBJ2-7, with D perhaps being TRBD1 or TRBD2 (5 bases each). This CDR3 has 12 residues. The ends were cut back, 4 bases at V and 7 bases at J, with 11 bases in the middle. The CDR3 loop reads CASSSRAGEQYF. In DNA form, the CDR3 reads TGTGCCAGCAGTTCCAGGGCGGGTGAGCAGTACTTC.

In its sample, this clonotype was seen a few times. The chain links TRBV6-5 to TRBJ1-1; 8 bases align to TRBD1. Trimming cost V 0 bases and J 4 bases; bases outside gene matches: 16. The CDR3 length is 19 residues. Germline assignment: CDR1 MNHEY and CDR2 SVGAGI. The CDR3 loop reads CASSYSDQGAVNWFTEAFF. The DNA for the CDR3 is TGTGCCAGCAGTTACTCGGACCAGGGGGCCGTAAATTGGTTCACTGAAGCTTTCTTT.

The V call is TRBV19, the J call TRBJ1-2; D not certain. CDR1 LNHDA and CDR2 SQIVND come from the germline V gene (reference sequence). Trimming stripped 5 bases from V and 1 base from J, with 17 bases between. The CDR3 covers 16 residues. The CDR3 protein is CASSVVPTPFNYGYTF. DNA for the CDR3: TGTGCCAGTAGTGTCGTACCGACCCCCTTTAACTATGGCTACACCTTC.

Worth noting for this clonotype: A much larger clone differs by one base, so this may be a read error. The CDR3 is CAISDFSADTQYF. For the CDR3, the DNA is TGTGCCATCAGTGACTTTTCCGCAGATACGCAGTATTTT. This sequence joins TRBV10-3 and TRBJ2-3; D is unclear. V shed 3 bases and J shed 4 bases, with 8 bases lying between them. Germline CDR1 reads ENHRY; CDR2 reads SYGVKD. The CDR3 has 13 residues.

This clonotype was observed a few times. The chain employs TRBV7-9 and TRBJ2-1; TRBD2 is a possible D gene (6 bases). In germline, CDR1 is SEHNR, CDR2 FQNEAQ (reference sequence). This CDR3 spans 17 amino acids. Trimming stripped 5 bases from V and 4 bases from J, with 21 bases between. This chain's CDR3 is CASSPPAPGDQYNEQFF. The CDR3 DNA follows: TGTGCCAGCAGCCCACCTGCCCCGGGAGACCAGTACAATGAGCAGTTCTTC.

In this sample, this clonotype turned up many times. The chain has TRBV29-1 and TRBJ2-3, with 7 bases matching TRBD1. The ends lost 0 bases at V and 5 bases at J; junction bases unmatched: 11. The germline V gene encodes CDR1 SQVTM and CDR2 ANQGSEA. This CDR3 is 16 amino acids long. CDR3 amino acids: CSVEDWRQGDGDTQYF. The CDR3 DNA is TGCAGCGTTGAAGATTGGCGACAGGGCGATGGAGATACGCAGTATTTT.